This paragraph reports one T cell receptor beta chain. In its sample, this clone was seen once. Its antigen is unknown. No clone much larger than this one lies a single base away; base qualities are absent. Per the germline V gene, SGDLS is the CDR1 and YYNGEE is the CDR2. CDR3 length: 13 amino acids, cysteine to phenylalanine. Only the CDR3 region is kept as DNA, spanning 39 bases read in frame from base 1. V loses 3 bases of germline sequence and J loses 6 bases, and the interval between the two ends is 10 bases. The source of the sample is a study of blood T cell repertoires in COVID-19 (TCRdb year 2020). Notes on the research overall: Samples covering the acute and convalescent phases of COVID-19 were provided by collaborators in the United States, Italy and Spain. The sample metadata nearly always contained a de-identified subject ID, COVID-19 status, age in years and sex. Subjects who had been exposed to COVID-19, were actively infected with it, or had recovered from it provided the deeply sampled blood TCRbeta repertoires that made up the dataset. The samples were drawn from two sources: the first 160 participants of the ongoing ImmuneRACE study, and 1,000 to 1,500 subjects contributed by 6 global collaborators. The material from the prospective study consisted of cDNA or gDNA derived from T cells, B-cell-depleted T cells, or PBMCs. The repertoires were made available in a free public database intended to serve as a resource for research on the immune response to SARS-CoV-2. HLA class I and class II types, where available, came from metadata supplied by the sample provider rather than from assay-based typing.

TCRbeta CDR3 regions were amplified from genomic DNA using the immunoSEQ Assay, a bias-controlled multiplex PCR. The original methods were these. Within the assay, amplification of reference gene primers was used to estimate how many nucleated cells each sample contained. To quantify the absolute abundance of each unique TCRbeta CDR3 rearrangement, sequence reads were collapsed and filtered. Productive Simpson clonality was computed per sample as the square root of Simpson's diversity index over productive rearrangements. This is the immuneACCESS table as TCRdb keeps it, with only in-frame sequences that have V and J called. A part of the clones is gone; compared with another copy, unresolved V genes explain less than half, and the rest is unexplained. D and trimming come from the DNA, and the V and J calls and clone size come from that table. The sample table records a few hundred thousand clones; 75% to 90% of these occur just once. The top ten constitute under 2.5% of the sample.

Points the paper makes about the study in general: The quantity of clinical and demographic metadata differed by source and by participant and was supplied without curation.

In the prospective study, participants were roughly 18 to 89 years old, resided in 25 or so geographic areas of the United States, and were enrolled through a virtual design. In the prospective study, cohorts were assigned on the basis of participant-reported clinical history obtained from a screening survey and a study questionnaire. Recovered participants in ImmuneRACE Cohort 3 were defined by two consecutive negative NP/OP PCR tests, clearance by a healthcare professional, or resolution of symptoms. Each participant in the prospective study had whole blood, serum and a nasopharyngeal or oropharyngeal swab collected by mobile phlebotomists. Participants in the prospective study had the option to provide additional blood draws and questionnaires over a roughly 2-month period. Before DNA extraction, prospective study blood samples were shipped either frozen or at room temperature.

This sequence was found in a man aged 25 to 40 who had recovered from COVID-19. The V gene is TRBV9 and the J gene is TRBJ1-5, and possibly TRBD1, on 5 matching bases. The sequencing sample was made of PBMCs or T cells enriched from blood (not recorded which). The CDR3 protein: CASSGGDSQPQHF. The DNA is as follows: TGTGCCAGCAGCGGAGGGGACTCTCAGCCCCAGCATTTT.